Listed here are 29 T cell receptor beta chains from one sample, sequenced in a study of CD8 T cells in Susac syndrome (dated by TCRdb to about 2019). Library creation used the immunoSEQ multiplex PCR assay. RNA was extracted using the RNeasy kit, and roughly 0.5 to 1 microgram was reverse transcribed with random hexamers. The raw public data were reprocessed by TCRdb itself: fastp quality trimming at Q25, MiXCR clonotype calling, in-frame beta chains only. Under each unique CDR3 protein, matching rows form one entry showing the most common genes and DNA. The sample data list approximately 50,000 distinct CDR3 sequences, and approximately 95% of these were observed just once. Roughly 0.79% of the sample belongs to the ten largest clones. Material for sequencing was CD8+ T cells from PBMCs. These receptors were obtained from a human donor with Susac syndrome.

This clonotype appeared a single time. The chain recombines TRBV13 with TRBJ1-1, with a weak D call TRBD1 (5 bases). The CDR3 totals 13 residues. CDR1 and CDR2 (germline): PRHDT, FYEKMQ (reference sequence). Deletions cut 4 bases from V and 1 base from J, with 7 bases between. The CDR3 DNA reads TGTGCCAGCAGCTCAGGGACGAACACTGAAGCTTTCTTT. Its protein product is CASSSGTNTEAFF. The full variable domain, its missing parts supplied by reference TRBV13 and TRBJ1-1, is AAGVIQSPRHLIKEKRETATLKCYPIPRHDTVYWYQQGPGQDPQFLISFYEKMQSDKGSIPDRFSAQQFSDYHSELNMSSLELGDSALYFCASSSGTNTEAFFGQGTRLTVV.

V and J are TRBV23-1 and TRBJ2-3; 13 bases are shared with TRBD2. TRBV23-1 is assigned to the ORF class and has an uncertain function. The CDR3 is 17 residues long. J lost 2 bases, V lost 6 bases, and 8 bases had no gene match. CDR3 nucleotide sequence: TGCGCCAGCAGCGAACCCGGGACTAGCGGGGACACAGATACGCAGTATTTT. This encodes CASSEPGTSGDTDTQYF.

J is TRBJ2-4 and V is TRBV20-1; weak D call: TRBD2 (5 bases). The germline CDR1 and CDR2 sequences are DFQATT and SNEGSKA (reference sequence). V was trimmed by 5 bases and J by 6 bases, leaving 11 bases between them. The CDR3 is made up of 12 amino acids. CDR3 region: CSAESGGNIQYF. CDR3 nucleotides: TGCAGTGCTGAGAGCGGAGGAAACATTCAGTACTTC.

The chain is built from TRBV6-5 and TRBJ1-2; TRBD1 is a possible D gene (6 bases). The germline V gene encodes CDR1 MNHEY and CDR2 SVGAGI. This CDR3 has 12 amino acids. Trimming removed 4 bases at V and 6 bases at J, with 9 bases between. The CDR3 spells CASSSPGDGYTF. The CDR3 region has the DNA TGTGCCAGCAGTTCTCCAGGGGATGGCTACACCTTC.

In DNA, the CDR3 is TGCAGTGCTCTTGGTTGGGCGGGGGGTGACAATGAGCAGTTCTTC. This gives the protein CSALGWAGGDNEQFF. The chain carries TRBV20-1 and TRBJ2-1; 8 bases agree with TRBD2. CDR3 length equals 15 residues. V gave up 5 bases and J gave up 5 bases; unmatched junction bases: 11. Germline V gene sequence: CDR1 DFQATT, CDR2 SNEGSKA (reference sequence).

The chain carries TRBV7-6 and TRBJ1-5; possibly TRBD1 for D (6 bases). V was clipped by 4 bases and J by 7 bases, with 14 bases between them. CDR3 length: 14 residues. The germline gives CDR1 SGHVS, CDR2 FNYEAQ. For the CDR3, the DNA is TGTGCCAGCAGCTCCCGGGAGGGGGGCCAGCCCCAGCATTTT. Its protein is CASSSREGGQPQHF. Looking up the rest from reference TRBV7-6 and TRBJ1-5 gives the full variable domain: GAGVSQSPRYKVTKRGQDVALRCDPISGHVSLYWYRQALGQGPEFLTYFNYEAQQDKSGLPNDRFSAERPEGSISTLTIQRTEQRDSAMYRCASSSREGGQPQHFGDGTRLSIL.

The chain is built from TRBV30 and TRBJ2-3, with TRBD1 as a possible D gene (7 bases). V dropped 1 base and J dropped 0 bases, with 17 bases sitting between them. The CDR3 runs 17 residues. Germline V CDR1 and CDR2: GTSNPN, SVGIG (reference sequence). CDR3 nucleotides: TGTGCCTGGAGTGCAGGGGGGTTCTATTCTAGCACAGATACGCAGTATTTT. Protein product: CAWSAGGFYSSTDTQYF.

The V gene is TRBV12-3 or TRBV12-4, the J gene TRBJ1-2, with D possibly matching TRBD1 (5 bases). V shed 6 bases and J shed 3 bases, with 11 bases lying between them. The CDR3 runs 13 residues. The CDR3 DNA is TGTGCCAGCAGGGGGGGAGATGACTATGGCTACACCTTC. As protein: CASRGGDDYGYTF.

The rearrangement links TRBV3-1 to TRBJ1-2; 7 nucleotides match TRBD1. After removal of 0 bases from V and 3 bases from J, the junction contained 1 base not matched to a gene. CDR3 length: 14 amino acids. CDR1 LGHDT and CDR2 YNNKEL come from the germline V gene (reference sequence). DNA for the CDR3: TGTGCCAGCAGCCAAGAGACAGGGTACTATGGCTACACCTTC. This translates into CASSQETGYYGYTF. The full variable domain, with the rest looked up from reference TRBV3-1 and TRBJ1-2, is DTAVSQTPKYLVTQMGNDKSIKCEQNLGHDTMYWYKQDSKKFLKIMFSYNNKELIINETVPNRFSPKSPDKAHLNLHINSLELGDSAVYFCASSQETGYYGYTFGSGTRLTVV.

In nucleotides, the CDR3 is TGTGCCAGCAGCTTAACGGACAGGGGGCAACACAATCAGCCCCAGCATTTT. Translated, it gives CASSLTDRGQHNQPQHF. This rearrangement joins TRBV7-9 to TRBJ1-5; TRBD1 matches at 11 bases. Trimming took 2 bases from V and 3 from J; bases not matched to a gene: 6. The germline CDR1 and CDR2 sequences are SEHNR and FQNEAQ (reference sequence). This CDR3 comprises 17 residues.

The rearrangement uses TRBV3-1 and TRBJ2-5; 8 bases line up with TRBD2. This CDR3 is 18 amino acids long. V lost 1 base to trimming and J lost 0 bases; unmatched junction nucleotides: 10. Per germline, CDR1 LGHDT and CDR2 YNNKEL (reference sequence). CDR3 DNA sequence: TGTGCCAGCAGCCAAGTAATAACTAGCGGAGTAGACCAAGAGACCCAGTACTTC. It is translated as CASSQVITSGVDQETQYF.

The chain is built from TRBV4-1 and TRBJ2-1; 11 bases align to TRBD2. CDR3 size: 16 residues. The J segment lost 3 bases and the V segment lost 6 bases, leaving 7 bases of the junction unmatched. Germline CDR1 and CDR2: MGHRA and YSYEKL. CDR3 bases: TGCGCCAGCAGTCCAACTAGCGGGGGAAACTACAATGAGCAGTTCTTC. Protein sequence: CASSPTSGGNYNEQFF.

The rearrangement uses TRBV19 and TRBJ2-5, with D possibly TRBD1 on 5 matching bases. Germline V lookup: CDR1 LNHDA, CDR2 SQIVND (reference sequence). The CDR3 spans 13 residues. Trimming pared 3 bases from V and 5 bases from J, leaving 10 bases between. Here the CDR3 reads CASSIRAEETQYF. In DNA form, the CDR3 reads TGTGCCAGTAGTATCAGGGCTGAGGAGACCCAGTACTTC.

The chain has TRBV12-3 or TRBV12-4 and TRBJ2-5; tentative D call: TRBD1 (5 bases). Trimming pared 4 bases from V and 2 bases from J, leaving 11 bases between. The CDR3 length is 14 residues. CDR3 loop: CASSSLPGQETQYF. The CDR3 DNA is TGTGCCAGCAGTTCTCTCCCAGGGCAAGAGACCCAGTACTTC.

In DNA form, the CDR3 reads TGTGCCATAAGACTAGCGGGGGAAAACCAAGAGACCCAGTACTTC. Its translation is CAIRLAGENQETQYF. V gene TRBV28 combines with J gene TRBJ2-5, with 12 bases lining up with TRBD2. CDR1 and CDR2 from the germline V gene are MDHEN and SYDVKM. Trimming cost V 10 bases and J 0 bases; bases outside gene matches: 6. The CDR3 length is 15 residues. The full variable domain, its missing parts supplied by reference TRBV28 and TRBJ2-5, is DVKVTQSSRYLVKRTGEKVFLECVQDMDHENMFWYRQDPGLGLRLIYFSYDVKMKEKGDIPEGYSVSREKKERFSLILESASTNQTSMYLCAIRLAGENQETQYFGPGTRLLVL.

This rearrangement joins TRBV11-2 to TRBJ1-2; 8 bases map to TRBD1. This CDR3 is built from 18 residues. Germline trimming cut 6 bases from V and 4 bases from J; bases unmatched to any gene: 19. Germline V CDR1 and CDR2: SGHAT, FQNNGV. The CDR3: CASRRDRFPTTPFYGYTF. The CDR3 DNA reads TGTGCCAGCAGACGGGACAGGTTCCCTACGACCCCCTTCTATGGCTACACCTTC.

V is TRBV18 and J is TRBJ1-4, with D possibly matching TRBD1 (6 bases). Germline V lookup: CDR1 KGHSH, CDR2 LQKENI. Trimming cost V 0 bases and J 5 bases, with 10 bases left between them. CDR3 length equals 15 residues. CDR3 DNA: TGTGCCAGCTCACCACCCGCAGGGGAGAATGAAAAACTGTTTTTT. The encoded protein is CASSPPAGENEKLFF.

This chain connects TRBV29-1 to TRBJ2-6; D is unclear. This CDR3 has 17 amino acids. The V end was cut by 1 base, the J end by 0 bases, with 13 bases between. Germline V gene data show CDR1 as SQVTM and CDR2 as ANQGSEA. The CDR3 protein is CSVEGSRPSSGANVLTF. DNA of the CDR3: TGCAGCGTTGAAGGCAGTCGACCCAGCTCTGGGGCCAACGTCCTGACTTTC.

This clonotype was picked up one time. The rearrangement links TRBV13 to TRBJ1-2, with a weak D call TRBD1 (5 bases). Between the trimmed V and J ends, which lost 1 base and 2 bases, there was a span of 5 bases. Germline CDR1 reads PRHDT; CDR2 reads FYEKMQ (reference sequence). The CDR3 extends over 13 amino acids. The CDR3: CASSLEGNYGYTF. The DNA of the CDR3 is TGTGCCAGCAGCTTAGAGGGGAACTATGGCTACACCTTC.

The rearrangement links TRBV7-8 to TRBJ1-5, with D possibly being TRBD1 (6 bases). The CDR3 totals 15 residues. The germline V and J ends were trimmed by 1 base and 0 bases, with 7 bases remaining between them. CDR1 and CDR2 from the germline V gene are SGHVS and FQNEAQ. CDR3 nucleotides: TGTGCCAGCAGCTTAGACAGGGTTAGCAATCAGCCCCAGCATTTT. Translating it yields CASSLDRVSNQPQHF.

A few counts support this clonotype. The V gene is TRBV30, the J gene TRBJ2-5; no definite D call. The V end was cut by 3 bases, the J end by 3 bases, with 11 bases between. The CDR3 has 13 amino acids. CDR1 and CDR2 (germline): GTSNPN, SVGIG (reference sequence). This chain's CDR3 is CAWSGGNEETQYF. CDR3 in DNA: TGTGCCTGGAGCGGCGGAAACGAAGAGACCCAGTACTTC.

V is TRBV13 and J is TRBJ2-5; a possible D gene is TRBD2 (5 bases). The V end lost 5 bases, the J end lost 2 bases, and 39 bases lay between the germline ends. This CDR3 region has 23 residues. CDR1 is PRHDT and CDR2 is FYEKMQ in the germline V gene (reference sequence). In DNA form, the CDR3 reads TGTGCCAGCAGCCCTCTTCATGGAGAGGGAGACTACGAAAGCGGAGGTGGTCAAGAGACCCAGTACTTC. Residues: CASSPLHGEGDYESGGGQETQYF.

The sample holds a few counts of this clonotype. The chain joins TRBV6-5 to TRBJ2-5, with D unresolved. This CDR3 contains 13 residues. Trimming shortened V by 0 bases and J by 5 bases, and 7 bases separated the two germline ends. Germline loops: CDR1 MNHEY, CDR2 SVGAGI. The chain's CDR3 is CASSYSLGETQYF. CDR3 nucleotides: TGTGCCAGCAGTTACTCCCTTGGCGAGACCCAGTACTTC.

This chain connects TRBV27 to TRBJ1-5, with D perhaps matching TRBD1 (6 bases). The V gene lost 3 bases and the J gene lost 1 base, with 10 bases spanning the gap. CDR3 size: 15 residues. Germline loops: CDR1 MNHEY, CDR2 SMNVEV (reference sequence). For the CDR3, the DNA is TGTGCCAGCAGTTTGAGGGGGGAGAGCAATCAGCCCCAGCATTTT. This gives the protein CASSLRGESNQPQHF.

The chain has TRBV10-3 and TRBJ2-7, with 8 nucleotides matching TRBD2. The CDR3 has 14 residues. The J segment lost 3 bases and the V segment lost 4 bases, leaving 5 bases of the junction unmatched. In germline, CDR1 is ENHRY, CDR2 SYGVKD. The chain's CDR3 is CAISGSRGGYEQYF. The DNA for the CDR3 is TGTGCCATCAGTGGCAGTCGGGGGGGCTACGAGCAGTACTTC.

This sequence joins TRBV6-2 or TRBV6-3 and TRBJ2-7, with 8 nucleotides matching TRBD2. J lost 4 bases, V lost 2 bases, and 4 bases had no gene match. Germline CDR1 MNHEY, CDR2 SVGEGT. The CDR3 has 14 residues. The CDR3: CASSYTAGGYEQYF. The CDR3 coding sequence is TGTGCCAGCAGTTACACGGCGGGGGGTTACGAGCAGTACTTC.

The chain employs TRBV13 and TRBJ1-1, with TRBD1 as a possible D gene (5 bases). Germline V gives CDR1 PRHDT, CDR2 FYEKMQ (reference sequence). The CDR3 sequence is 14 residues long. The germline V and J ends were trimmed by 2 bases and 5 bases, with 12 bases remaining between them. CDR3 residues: CASSLTGQATEAFF. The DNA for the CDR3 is TGTGCCAGCAGCTTAACGGGGCAAGCGACTGAAGCTTTCTTT. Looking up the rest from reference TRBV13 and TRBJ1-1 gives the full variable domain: AAGVIQSPRHLIKEKRETATLKCYPIPRHDTVYWYQQGPGQDPQFLISFYEKMQSDKGSIPDRFSAQQFSDYHSELNMSSLELGDSALYFCASSLTGQATEAFFGQGTRLTVV.

The CDR3 DNA follows: TGTGCCAGCCAACACAGGGATCGGAGTCCCTACGAGCAGTACTTC. Residues: CASQHRDRSPYEQYF. The V and J genes are TRBV27 and TRBJ2-7, with a tentative D call TRBD1 (6 bases). V lost 8 bases and J 2 bases, leaving 19 bases between the germline ends. The CDR3 sequence is 15 residues long. Germline V gene lookup returns CDR1 MNHEY and CDR2 SMNVEV (reference sequence).

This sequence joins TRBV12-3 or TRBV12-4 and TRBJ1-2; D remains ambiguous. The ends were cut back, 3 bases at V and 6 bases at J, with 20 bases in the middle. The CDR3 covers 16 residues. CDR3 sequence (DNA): TGTGCCAGCAGTTTCCTTGAACCGACTGTAAGGGATGGCTACACCTTC. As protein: CASSFLEPTVRDGYTF.